This T cell receptor beta chain was documented in a study of metastatic and nonmetastatic thyroid tumors. Study background: It was across blood and tumor or nodule tissue from malignant and benign thyroid patients that repertoires were compared.

No patient had received any treatment before thyroid surgery. A remark on this clone: This may be a read error: a much more frequent sequence differs by one nucleotide.

TCRdb re-analyzed the PCR reads using MiXCR. The sample records about 24,000 clones, 23% being singletons. CDR3 length: 13 amino acids. Germline V lookup: CDR1 LGHDT, CDR2 YNNKEL (reference sequence). The TCR was taken from a male donor with papillary thyroid cancer or a benign thyroid nodule (not recorded which). Some clones in this sample may be carry-over from other donors' samples. Sequencing was performed on blood. The chain carries TRBV3-1 and TRBJ1-4; D unclear. CDR3 in DNA: TGTGCCAGCAGCCAAGGTGGGGAGGAAAGACTGTTTTTT. It yields the protein CASSQGGEERLFF.